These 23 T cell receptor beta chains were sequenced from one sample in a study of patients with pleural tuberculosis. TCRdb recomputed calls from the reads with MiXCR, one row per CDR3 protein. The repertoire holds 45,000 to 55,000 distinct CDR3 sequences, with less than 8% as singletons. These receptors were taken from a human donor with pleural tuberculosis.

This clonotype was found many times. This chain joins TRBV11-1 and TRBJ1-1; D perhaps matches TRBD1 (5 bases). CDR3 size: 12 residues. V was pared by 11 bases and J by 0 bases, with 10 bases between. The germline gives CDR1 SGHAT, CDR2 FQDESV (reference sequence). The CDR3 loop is CAHEGMNTEAFF. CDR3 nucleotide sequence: TGTGCCCATGAGGGGATGAACACTGAAGCTTTCTTT.

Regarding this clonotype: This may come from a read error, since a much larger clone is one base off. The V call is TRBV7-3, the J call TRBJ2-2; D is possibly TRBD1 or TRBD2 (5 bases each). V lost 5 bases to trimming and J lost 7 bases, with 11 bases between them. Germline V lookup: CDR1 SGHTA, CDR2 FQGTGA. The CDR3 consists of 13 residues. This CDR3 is CASSNSGSGELFF. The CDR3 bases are TGTGCCAGCAGCAATTCAGGGAGCGGGGAGCTGTTTTTT.

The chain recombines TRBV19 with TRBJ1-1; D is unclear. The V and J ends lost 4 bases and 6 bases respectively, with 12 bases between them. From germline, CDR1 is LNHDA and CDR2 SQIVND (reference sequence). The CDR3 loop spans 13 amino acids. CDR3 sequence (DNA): TGTGCCAGTAGTAAGACGGCGTCTTCTGAAGCTTTCTTT. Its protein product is CASSKTASSEAFF.

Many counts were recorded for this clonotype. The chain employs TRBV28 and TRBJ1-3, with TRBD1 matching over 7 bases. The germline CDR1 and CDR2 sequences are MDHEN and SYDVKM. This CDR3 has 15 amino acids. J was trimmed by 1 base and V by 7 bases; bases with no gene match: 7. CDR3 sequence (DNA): TGTGCCAGCACCGCAGACAGGGCTTCTGGAAACACCATATATTTT. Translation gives CASTADRASGNTIYF.

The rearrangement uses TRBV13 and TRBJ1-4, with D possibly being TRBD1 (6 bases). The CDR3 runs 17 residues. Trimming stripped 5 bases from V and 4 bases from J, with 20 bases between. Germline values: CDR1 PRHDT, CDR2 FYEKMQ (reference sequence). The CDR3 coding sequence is TGTGCCAGCAGCAGCACAGGGCGATCCGGGGTTAATGAAAAACTGTTTTTT. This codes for CASSSTGRSGVNEKLFF.

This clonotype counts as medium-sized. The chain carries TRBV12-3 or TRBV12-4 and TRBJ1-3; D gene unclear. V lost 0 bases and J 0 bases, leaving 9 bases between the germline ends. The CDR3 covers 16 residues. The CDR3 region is CASSLATQSSGNTIYF. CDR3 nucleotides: TGTGCCAGCAGTTTAGCGACACAGAGCTCTGGAAACACCATATATTTT.

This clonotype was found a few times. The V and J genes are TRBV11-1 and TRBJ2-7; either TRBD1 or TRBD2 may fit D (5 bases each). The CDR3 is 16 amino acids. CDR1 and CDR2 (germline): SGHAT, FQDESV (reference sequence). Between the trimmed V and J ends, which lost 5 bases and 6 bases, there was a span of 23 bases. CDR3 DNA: TGTGCCAGCAGCAGGGACGGGAACACTTTCCGTAGCGAGCAGTACTTC. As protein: CASSRDGNTFRSEQYF.

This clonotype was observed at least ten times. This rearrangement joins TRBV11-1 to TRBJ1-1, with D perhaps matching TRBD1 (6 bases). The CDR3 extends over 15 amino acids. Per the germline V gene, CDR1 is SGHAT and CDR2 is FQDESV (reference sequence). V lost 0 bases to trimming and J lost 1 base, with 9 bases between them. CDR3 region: CASSLADRPNTEAFF. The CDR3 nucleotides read TGTGCCAGCAGCTTAGCGGACAGACCGAACACTGAAGCTTTCTTT.

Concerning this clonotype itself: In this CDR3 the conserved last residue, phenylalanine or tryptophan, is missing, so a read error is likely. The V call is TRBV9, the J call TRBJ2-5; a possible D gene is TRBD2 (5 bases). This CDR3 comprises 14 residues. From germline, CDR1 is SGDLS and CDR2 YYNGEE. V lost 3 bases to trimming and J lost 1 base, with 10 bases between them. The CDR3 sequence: CASSGTSAQETQYC. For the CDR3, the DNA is TGTGCCAGCAGCGGAACTAGTGCCCAAGAGACCCAGTACTGC.

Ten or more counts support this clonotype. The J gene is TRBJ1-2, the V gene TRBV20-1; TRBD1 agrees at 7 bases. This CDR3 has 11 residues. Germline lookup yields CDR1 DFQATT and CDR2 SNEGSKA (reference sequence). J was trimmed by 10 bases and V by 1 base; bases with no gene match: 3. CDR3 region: CSARGTGHYTF. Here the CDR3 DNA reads TGCAGTGCTAGAGGGACAGGACACTACACCTTC.

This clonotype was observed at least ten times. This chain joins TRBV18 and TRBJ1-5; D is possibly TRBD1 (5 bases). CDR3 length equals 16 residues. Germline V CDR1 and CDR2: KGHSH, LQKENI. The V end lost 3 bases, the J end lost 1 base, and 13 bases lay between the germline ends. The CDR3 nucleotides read TGTGCCAGCTCACCGTTCAGGGCCGAAAGCAATCAGCCCCAGCATTTT. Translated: CASSPFRAESNQPQHF.

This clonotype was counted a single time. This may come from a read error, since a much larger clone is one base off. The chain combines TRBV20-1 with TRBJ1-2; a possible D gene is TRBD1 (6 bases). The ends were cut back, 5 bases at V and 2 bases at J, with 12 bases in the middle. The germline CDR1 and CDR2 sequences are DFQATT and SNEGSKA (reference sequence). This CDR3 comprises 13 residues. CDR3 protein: CSAGQRANYGYTF. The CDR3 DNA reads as TGCAGTGCTGGACAGAGGGCGAACTATGGCTACACCTTC.

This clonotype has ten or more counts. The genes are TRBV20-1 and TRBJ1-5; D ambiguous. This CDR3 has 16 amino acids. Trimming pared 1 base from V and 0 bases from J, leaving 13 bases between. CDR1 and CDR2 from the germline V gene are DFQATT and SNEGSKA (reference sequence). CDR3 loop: CSARGAGVFSNQPQHF. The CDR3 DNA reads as TGCAGTGCTAGAGGGGCCGGGGTTTTTAGCAATCAGCCCCAGCATTTT.

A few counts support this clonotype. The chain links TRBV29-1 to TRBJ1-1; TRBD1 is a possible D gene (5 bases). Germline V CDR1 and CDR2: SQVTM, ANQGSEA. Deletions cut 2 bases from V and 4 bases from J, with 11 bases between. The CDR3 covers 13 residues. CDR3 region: CSVERREGTEAFF. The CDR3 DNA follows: TGCAGCGTTGAACGCAGGGAGGGCACTGAAGCTTTCTTT.

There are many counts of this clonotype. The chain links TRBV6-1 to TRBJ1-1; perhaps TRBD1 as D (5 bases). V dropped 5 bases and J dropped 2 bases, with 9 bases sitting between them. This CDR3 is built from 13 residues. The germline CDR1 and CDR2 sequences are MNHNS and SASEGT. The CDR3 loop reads CASSTTVNTEAFF. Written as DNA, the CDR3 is TGTGCCAGCAGTACGACAGTAAACACTGAAGCTTTCTTT.

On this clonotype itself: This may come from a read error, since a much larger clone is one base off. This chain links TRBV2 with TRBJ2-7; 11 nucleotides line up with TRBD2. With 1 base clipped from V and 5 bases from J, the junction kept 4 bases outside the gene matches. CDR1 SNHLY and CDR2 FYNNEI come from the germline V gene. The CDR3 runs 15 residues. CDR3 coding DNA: TGTGCCAGCAGTGAAGAGGGACTAGCGGACCACGAGCAGTACGTC. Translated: CASSEEGLADHEQYV.

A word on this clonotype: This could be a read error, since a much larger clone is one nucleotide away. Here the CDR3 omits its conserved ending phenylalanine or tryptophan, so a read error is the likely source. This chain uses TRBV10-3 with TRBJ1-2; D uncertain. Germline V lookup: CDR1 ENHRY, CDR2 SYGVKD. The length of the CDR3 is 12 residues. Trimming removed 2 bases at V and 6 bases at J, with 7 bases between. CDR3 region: CAISEGRDGYTL. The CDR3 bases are TGTGCCATCAGTGAGGGAAGAGATGGCTACACCCTC.

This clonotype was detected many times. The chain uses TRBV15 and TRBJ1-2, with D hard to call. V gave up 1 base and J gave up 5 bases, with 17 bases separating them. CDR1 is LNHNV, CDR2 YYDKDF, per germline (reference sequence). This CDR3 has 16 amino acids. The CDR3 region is CATSRVLHRGGYGYTF. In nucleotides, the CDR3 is TGTGCCACCAGCAGAGTACTCCACCGAGGAGGTTATGGCTACACCTTC.

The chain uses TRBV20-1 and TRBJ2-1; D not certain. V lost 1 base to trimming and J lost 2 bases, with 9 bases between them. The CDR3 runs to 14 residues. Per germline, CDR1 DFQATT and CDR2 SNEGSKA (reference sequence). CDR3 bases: TGCAGTGCTAGAGGGAGATTTGCCTACAATGAGCAGTTCTTC. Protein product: CSARGRFAYNEQFF.

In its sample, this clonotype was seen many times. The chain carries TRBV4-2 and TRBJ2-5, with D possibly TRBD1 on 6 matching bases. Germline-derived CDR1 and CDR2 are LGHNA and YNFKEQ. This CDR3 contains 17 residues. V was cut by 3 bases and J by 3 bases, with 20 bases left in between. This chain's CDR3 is CASSQLGVAGDEETQYF. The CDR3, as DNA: TGTGCCAGCAGCCAGTTAGGGGTAGCAGGGGACGAAGAGACCCAGTACTTC.

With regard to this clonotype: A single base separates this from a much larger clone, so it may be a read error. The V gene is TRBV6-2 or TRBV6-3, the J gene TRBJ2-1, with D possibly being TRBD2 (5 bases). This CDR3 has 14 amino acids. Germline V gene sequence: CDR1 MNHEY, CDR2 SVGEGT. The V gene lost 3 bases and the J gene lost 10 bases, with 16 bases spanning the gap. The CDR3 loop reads CASSYRDTSYEQFF. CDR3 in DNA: TGTGCCAGCAGTTATCGGGATACCTCCTACGAGCAGTTCTTC.

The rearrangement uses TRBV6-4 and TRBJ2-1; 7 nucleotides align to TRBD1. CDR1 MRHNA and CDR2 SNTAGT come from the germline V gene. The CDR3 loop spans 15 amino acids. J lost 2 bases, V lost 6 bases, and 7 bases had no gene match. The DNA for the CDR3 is TGTGCCAGCAGAGACCTCAGGGGGACCTACAATGAGCAGTTCTTC. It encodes CASRDLRGTYNEQFF.

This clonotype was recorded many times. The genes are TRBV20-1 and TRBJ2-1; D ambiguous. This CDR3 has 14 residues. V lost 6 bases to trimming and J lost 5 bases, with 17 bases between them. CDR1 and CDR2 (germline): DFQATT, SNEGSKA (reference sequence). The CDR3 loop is CSAPGHRPDNEQFF. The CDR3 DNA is TGCAGTGCCCCCGGGCACCGTCCGGACAATGAGCAGTTCTTC.